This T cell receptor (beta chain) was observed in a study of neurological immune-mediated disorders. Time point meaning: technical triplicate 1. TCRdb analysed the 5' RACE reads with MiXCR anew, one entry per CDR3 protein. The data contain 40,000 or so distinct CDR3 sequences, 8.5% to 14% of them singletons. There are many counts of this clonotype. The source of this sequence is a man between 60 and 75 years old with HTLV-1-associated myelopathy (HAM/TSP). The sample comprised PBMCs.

This CDR3 is CASSLGGHGEQFF. CDR3 nucleotides: TGTGCCAGCAGCTTAGGGGGCCATGGTGAGCAGTTCTTC. The chain links TRBV7-2 to TRBJ2-1, with a tentative D call TRBD1 (5 bases). From germline, CDR1 is SGHTA and CDR2 FQGNSA. The CDR3 is 13 amino acids. V shed 1 base and J shed 9 bases, with 10 bases lying between them.